These T cell receptor beta chains were read from a single sample in a study of T cells after yellow fever vaccination. A single record per CDR3 protein comes from TCRdb applying MiXCR to the 5' RACE reads. The table records some 240,000 distinct CDR3 sequences, approximately 3.5% of them present only once. The sequences come from PBMCs, collected 15 days after the yellow fever booster vaccination. The receptors stem from a man between 18 and 35 years old who received the YFV17D yellow fever vaccine. Both conserved end residues are trimmed from each CDR3. A D gene is named only where the DNA matches it firmly.

J gene	D gene	V gene	CDR3 protein
TRBJ1-1	.	TRBV29-1	SGGEGNAF
TRBJ1-2	.	TRBV7-2	ASSLGPGTIYGYT
TRBJ2-1	TRBD1	TRBV18	ASSPISGTGVNEQF
TRBJ1-2	.	TRBV6-5	ASTTSNYGYT
TRBJ2-6	.	TRBV4-3	ASSQSDRGTSGANVLT
TRBJ2-5	.	TRBV18	ASSIDRQRQETQY
TRBJ1-2	TRBD1	TRBV4-3	ASSQDYTGGFGVPYGYT
TRBJ2-2	TRBD2	TRBV5-1	ASSFSGGNTGELF
TRBJ2-1	.	TRBV7-2	ASSASSRDNEQF
TRBJ1-1	.	TRBV5-4	ASSPPTGGTIEAF
TRBJ1-3	TRBD1	TRBV6-1	ASSEGSTGSRRNTIY
TRBJ2-1	.	TRBV19	ASSIAGWNEQF
TRBJ1-5	TRBD1	TRBV12-3/TRBV12-4	ASSPTGVVQPQH
TRBJ2-2	.	TRBV5-1	ASSSGSRAGELF
TRBJ2-5	TRBD1	TRBV5-6	ASSWDRGKETQY
TRBJ2-7	.	TRBV4-1	ASSQGWDRDEQY